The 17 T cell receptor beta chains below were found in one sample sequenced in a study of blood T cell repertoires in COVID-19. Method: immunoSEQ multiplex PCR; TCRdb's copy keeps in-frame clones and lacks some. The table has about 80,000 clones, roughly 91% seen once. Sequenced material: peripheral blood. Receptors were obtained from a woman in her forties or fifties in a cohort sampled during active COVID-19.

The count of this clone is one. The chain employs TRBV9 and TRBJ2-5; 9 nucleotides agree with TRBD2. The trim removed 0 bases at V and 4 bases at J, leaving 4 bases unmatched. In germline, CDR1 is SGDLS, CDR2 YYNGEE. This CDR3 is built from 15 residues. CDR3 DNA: TGTGCCAGCAGCGTAGGGCTTAGCGGGGGAGAGACCCAGTACTTC. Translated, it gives CASSVGLSGGETQYF.

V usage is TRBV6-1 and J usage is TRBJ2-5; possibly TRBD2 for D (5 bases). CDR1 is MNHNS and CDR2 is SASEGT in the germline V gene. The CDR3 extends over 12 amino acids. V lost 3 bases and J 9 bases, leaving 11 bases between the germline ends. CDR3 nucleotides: TGTGCCAGCAGTGATGGAGTCGGGGCCCAGTACTTC. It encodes CASSDGVGAQYF.

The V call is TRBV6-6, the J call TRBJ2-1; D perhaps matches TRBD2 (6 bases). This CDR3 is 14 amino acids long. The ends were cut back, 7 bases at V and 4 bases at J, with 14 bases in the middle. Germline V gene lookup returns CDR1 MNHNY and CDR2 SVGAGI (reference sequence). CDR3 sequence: CASIATGTYNEQFF. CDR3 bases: TGTGCCAGCATCGCGACCGGGACTTACAATGAGCAGTTCTTC.

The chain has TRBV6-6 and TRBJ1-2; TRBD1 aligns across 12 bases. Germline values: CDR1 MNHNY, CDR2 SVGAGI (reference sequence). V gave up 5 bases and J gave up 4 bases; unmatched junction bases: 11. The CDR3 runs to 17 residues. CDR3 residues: CASSPGQGASAAYGYTF. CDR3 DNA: TGTGCCAGCAGTCCGGGACAGGGGGCGTCGGCTGCCTATGGCTACACCTTC.

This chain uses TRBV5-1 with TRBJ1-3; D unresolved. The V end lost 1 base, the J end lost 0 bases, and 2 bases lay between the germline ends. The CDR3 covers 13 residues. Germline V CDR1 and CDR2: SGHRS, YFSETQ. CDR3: CASSLYSGNTIYF. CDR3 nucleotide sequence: TGCGCCAGCAGCTTGTACTCTGGAAACACCATATATTTT.

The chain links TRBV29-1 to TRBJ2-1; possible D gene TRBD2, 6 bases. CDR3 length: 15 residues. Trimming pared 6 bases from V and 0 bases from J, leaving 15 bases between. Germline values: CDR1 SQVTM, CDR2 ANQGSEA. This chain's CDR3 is CSVRWGLDSYNEQFF. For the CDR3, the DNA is TGCAGCGTCCGATGGGGACTGGACTCCTACAATGAGCAGTTCTTC.

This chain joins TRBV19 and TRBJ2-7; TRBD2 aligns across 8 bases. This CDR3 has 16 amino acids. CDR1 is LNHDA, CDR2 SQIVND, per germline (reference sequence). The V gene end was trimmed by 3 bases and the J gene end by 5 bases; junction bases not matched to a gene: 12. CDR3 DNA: TGTGCCAGTAGTATCCGGGGACTAGACCGACCCGACGAGCAGTACTTC. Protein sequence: CASSIRGLDRPDEQYF.

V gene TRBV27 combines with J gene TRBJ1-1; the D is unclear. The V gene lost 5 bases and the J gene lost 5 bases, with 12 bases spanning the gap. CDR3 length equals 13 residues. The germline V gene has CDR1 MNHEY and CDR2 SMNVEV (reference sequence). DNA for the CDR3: TGTGCCAGCAGTCAAAGCCGGGGTACTGAAGCTTTCTTT. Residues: CASSQSRGTEAFF.

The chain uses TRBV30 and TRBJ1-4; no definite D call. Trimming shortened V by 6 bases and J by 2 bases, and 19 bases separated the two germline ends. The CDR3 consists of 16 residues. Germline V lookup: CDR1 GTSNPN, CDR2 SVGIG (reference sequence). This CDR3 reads CACVSGSRRTNEKLFF. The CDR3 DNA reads TGTGCCTGCGTCTCGGGGAGTAGGCGTACTAATGAAAAACTGTTTTTT.

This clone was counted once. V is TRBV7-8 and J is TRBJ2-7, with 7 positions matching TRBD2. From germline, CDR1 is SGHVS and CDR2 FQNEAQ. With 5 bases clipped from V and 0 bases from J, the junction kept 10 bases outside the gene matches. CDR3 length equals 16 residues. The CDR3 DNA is TGTGCCAGCAGCCTTAGCGGGCTAGCGGACTCCTACGAGCAGTACTTC. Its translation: CASSLSGLADSYEQYF.

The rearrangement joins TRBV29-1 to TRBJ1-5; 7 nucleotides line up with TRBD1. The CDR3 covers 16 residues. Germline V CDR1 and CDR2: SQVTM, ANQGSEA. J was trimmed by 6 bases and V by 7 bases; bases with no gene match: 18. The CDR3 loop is CSEMITGVLLCQPQHF. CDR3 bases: TGCAGCGAAATGATAACAGGGGTTCTATTATGTCAGCCCCAGCATTTT.

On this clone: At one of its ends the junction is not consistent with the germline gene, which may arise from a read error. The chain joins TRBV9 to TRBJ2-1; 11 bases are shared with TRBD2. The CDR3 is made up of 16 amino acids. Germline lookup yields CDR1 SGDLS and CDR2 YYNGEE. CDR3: CASSGSGLAAYHEQFF. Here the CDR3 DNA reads TGTGCCAGCAGCGGATCGGGACTAGCGGCCTACCATGAGCAGTTCTTC. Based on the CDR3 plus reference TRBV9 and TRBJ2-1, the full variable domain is DSGVTQTPKHLITATGQRVTLRCSPRSGDLSVYWYQQSLDQGLQFLIQYYNGEERAKGNILERFSAQQFPDLHSELNLSSLELGDSALYFCASSGSGLAAYHEQFFGPGTRLTVL.

CDR3 DNA sequence: TGTGCCAGCAGCCAAAGGGCTAGCGGGAGGCCCGGGGAGCTGTTTTTT. This encodes CASSQRASGRPGELFF. The chain is built from TRBV7-9 and TRBJ2-2; 11 bases line up with TRBD2. This CDR3 contains 16 residues. The ends lost 5 bases at V and 6 bases at J; junction bases unmatched: 8. Germline V gene lookup returns CDR1 SEHNR and CDR2 FQNEAQ (reference sequence).

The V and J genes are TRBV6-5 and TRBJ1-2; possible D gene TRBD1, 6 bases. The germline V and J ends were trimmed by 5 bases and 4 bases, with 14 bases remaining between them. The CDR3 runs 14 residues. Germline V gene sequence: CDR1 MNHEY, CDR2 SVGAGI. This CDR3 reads CASSTSGTSYGYTF. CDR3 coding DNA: TGTGCCAGCAGTACATCCGGGACAAGCTATGGCTACACCTTC.

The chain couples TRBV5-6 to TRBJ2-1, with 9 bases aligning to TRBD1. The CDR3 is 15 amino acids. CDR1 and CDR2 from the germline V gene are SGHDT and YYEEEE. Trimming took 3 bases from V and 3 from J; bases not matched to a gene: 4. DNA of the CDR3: TGTGCCAGCAGCTCGGGACAGGGACTCTACAATGAGCAGTTCTTC. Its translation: CASSSGQGLYNEQFF.

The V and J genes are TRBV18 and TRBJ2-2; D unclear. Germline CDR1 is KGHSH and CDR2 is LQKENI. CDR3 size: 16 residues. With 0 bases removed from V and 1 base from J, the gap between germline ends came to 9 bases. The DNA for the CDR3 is TGTGCCAGCTCACCACCCGGCTCAGGGAACACCGGGGAGCTGTTTTTT. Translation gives CASSPPGSGNTGELFF.

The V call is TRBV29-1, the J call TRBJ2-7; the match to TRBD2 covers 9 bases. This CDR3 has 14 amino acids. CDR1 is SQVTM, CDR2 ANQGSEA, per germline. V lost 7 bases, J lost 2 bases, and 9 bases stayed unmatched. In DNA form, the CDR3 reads TGCAGCGCGGGTAGGGGACTAGCTCCCTACGAGCAGTACTTC. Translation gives CSAGRGLAPYEQYF.